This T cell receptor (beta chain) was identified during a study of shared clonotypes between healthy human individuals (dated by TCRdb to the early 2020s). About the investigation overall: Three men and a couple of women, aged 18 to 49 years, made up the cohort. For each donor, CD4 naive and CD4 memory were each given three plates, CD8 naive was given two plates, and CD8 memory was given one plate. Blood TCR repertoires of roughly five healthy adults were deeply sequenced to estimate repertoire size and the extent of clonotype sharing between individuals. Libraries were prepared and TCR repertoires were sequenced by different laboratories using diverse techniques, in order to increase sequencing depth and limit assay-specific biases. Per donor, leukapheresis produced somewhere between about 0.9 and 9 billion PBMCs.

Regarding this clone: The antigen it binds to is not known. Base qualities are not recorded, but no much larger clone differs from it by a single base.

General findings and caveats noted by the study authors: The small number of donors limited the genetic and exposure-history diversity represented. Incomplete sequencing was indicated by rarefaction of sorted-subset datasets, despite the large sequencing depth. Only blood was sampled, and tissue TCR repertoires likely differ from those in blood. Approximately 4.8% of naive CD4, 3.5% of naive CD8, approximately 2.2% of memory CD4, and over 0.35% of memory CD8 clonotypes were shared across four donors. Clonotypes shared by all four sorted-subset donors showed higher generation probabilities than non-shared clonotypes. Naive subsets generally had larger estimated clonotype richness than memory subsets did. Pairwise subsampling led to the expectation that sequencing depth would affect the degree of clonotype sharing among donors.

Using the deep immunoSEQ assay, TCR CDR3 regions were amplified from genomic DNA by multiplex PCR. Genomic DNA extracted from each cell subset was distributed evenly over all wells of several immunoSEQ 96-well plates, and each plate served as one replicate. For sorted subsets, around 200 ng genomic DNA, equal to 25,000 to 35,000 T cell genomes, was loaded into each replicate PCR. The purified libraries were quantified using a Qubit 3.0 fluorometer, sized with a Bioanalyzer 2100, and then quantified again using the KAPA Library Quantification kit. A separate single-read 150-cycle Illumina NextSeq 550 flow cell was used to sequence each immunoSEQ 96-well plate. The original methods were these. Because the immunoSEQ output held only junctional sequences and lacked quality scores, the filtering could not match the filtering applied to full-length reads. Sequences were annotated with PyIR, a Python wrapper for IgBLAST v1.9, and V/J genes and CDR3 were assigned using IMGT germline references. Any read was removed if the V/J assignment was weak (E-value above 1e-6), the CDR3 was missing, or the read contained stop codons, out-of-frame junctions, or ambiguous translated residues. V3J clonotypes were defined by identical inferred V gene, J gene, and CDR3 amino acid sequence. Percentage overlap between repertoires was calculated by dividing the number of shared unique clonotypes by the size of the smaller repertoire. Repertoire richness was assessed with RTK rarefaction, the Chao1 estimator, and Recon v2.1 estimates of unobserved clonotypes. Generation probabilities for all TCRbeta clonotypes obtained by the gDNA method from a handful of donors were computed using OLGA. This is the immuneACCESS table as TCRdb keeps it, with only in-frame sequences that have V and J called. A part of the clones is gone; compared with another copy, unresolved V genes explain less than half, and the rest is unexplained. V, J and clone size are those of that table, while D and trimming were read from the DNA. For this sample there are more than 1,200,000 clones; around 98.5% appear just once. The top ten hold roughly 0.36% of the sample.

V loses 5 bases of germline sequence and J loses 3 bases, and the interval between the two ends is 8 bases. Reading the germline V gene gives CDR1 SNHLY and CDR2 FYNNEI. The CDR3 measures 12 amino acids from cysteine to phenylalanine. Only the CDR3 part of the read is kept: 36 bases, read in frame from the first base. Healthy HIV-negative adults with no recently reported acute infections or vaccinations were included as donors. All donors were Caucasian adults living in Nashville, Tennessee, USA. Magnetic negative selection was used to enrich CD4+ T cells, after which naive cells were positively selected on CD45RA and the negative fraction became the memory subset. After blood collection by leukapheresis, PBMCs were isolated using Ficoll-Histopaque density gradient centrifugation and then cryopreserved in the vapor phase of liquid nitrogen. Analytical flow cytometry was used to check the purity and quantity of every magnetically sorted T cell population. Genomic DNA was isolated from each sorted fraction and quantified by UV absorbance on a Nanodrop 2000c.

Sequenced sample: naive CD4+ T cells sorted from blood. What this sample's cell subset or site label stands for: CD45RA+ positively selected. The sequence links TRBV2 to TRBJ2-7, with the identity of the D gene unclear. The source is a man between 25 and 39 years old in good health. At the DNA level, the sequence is TGTGCCAGCAGTCGGTTCTTCTACGAGCAGTACTTC. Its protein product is CASSRFFYEQYF. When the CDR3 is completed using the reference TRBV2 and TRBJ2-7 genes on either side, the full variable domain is EPEVTQTPSHQVTQMGQEVILRCVPISNHLYFYWYRQILGQKVEFLVSFYNNEISEKSEIFDDQFSVERPDGSNFTLKIRSTKLEDSAMYFCASSRFFYEQYFGPGTRLTVT.